The rows below give T cell receptor beta chains drawn from one sample of a study of cytomegalovirus exposure and HLA in healthy donors. Sequenced by immunoSEQ multiplex PCR; TCRdb stores in-frame clones only, minus some. Among 160,000 or so clones listed, 88% were seen once. Sequenced sample: PBMCs. The receptors come from a young man in good health and CMV-seronegative. CDR3s include the opening cysteine and the closing phenylalanine or tryptophan. A D gene is named only where the DNA matches it firmly. Expanded clones get a size class; other rows say once, few or many, or leave the size out.

cdr3_aa	cdr3_nt	d_call	clone_size	j_call	v_call	cdr3_length
CASSLSTGTEAFF	TGTGCCAGCAGTCTCTCGACAGGAACTGAAGCTTTCTTT	-	-	TRBJ1-1	TRBV6-5	13
CSAQDYSSSYEQYF	TGCAGCGCCCAAGACTACTCGAGCTCCTACGAGCAGTACTTC	-	-	TRBJ2-7	TRBV29-1	14
CASSLGTGDYGYTF	TGTGCCAGCAGCTTAGGAACAGGGGACTATGGCTACACCTTC	TRBD1	-	TRBJ1-2	TRBV13	14
CASSLTEAGTLYEQYF	TGTGCCAGCAGTTTAACGGAGGCCGGAACCCTCTACGAGCAGTACTTC	-	-	TRBJ2-7	TRBV28	16
CSGDRGITEAFF	TGCAGCGGGGACAGGGGAATAACTGAAGCTTTCTTT	TRBD1	-	TRBJ1-1	TRBV29-1	12
CASSFRTDATEAFF	TGTGCCAGCAGCTTTCGGACTGACGCCACTGAAGCTTTCTTT	-	-	TRBJ1-1	TRBV11-1	14
CASSILAGGSYEQYF	TGTGCCAGCAGCATTCTAGCGGGCGGTTCCTACGAGCAGTACTTC	TRBD2	-	TRBJ2-7	TRBV13	15
CASSLSGVRDTQYF	TGTGCCAGCAGCTTGTCGGGAGTTAGAGATACGCAGTATTTT	-	once	TRBJ2-3	TRBV5-4	14
CASSLGQGFYNEQFF	TGTGCCAGCAGCCTGGGACAGGGATTCTACAATGAGCAGTTCTTC	TRBD1	few	TRBJ2-1	TRBV5-5	15
CASSLLVGDYKGEQYF	TGTGCCAGCAGTCTCCTAGTGGGGGACTACAAGGGCGAGCAGTACTTC	TRBD2	-	TRBJ2-7	TRBV27	16
CASSLANQPQHF	TGTGCCAGCAGCTTAGCAAATCAGCCCCAGCATTTT	-	once	TRBJ1-5	TRBV11-2	12
CASSSRQGARGDTEAFF	TGTGCCAGCAGTTCCAGACAGGGGGCGCGCGGGGACACTGAAGCTTTCTTT	TRBD1	-	TRBJ1-1	TRBV27	17
CASSESSTGGNYEQYF	TGCGCCAGCAGTGAGTCGTCGACGGGAGGAAATTACGAGCAGTACTTC	TRBD2	-	TRBJ2-7	TRBV10-2	16
CASRGGQGWEKLFF	TGTGCCAGCAGAGGAGGACAGGGATGGGAAAAACTGTTTTTT	TRBD1	-	TRBJ1-4	TRBV28	14
CASSAWGQSMNGYTF	TGTGCCAGCAGCGCATGGGGACAGTCAATGAATGGCTACACCTTC	TRBD1	-	TRBJ1-2	TRBV7-2	15
CASTNWLGDTEAFF	TGTGCCAGCACTAATTGGTTGGGAGATACTGAAGCTTTCTTT	-	-	TRBJ1-1	TRBV6-1	14
CASSKTENTGELFF	TGTGCCAGCAGCAAGACAGAGAACACCGGGGAGCTGTTTTTT	-	-	TRBJ2-2	TRBV11-2	14